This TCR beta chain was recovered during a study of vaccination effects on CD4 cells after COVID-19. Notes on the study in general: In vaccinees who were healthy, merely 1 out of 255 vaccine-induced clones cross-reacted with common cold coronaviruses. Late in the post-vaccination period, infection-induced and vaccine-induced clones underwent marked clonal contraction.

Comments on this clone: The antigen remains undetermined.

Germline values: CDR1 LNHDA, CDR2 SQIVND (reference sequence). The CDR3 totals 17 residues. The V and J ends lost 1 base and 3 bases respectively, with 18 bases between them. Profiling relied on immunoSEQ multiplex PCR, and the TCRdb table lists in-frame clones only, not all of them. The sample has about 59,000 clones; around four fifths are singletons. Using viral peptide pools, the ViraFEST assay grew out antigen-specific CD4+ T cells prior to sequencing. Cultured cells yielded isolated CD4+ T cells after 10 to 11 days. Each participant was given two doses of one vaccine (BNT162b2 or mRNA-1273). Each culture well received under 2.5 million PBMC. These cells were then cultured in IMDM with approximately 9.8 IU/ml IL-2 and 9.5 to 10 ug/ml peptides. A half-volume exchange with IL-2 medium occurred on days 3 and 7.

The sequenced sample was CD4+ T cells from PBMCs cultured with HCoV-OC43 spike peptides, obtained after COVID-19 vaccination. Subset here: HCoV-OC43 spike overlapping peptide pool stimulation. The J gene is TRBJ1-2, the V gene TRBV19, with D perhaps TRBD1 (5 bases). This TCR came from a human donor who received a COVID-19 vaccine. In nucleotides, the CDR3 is TGTGCCAGTAGTATAGGACAGACAGCCTCTTTTGACTATGGCTACACCTTC. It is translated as CASSIGQTASFDYGYTF.